A selection of T cell receptor beta chains follows, all from one sample in a study of cytomegalovirus exposure and HLA in healthy donors. Profiling relied on immunoSEQ multiplex PCR, and the TCRdb table lists in-frame clones only, not all of them. The sample lists 130,000 or so clones, 60% to 85% occurring once. Source material: PBMCs. The receptors stem from a young man in good health and CMV-seronegative. The CDR3 runs from the conserved cysteine through the conserved F or W. Fields, in order: J gene, clone size, D gene, V gene, CDR3 protein, CDR3 DNA. The D gene is left open where the match is weak. The size of a clone is reported for some rows only, either as once, few or many, or as a class for expanded clones.

>TRBJ2-7|.|TRBD1|TRBV2
CASNIDRVHEQYF
TGTGCCAGCAATATAGACAGGGTCCACGAGCAGTACTTC
>TRBJ2-2|.|.|TRBV29-1
CSGRGRLDTGELFF
TGCAGCGGGCGAGGAAGGCTGGACACCGGGGAGCTGTTTTTT
>TRBJ1-5|.|.|TRBV18
CASSLLVAVSNQPQHF
TGTGCCAGCTCACTTCTTGTCGCGGTTAGCAATCAGCCCCAGCATTTT
>TRBJ1-1|.|TRBD1|TRBV6-5
CASRRTGGLSTEAFF
TGTGCCAGCAGAAGGACAGGGGGCCTATCGACTGAAGCTTTCTTT
>TRBJ2-7|.|TRBD1|TRBV28
CASSKTGGSFYEQYF
TGTGCCAGCAGTAAAACAGGGGGCAGTTTCTACGAGCAGTACTTC
>TRBJ1-4|.|TRBD1|TRBV2
CASSPDRAGNEKLFF
TGTGCCAGCAGTCCCGACAGGGCGGGTAATGAAAAACTGTTTTTT
>TRBJ2-3|.|.|TRBV5-5
CASSLWGGNTDTQYF
TGTGCCAGCAGCTTGTGGGGGGGCAACACAGATACGCAGTATTTT
>TRBJ2-2|.|TRBD2|TRBV27
CASSLFLAGETTGELFF
TGTGCCAGCAGTCTTTTCCTAGCGGGAGAGACCACCGGGGAGCTGTTTTTT
>TRBJ1-2|.|TRBD1|TRBV29-1
CSVGPGGNYGYTF
TGCAGCGTTGGTCCAGGGGGTAACTATGGCTACACCTTC
>TRBJ2-7|.|TRBD2|TRBV9
CASSPSAGDEQYF
TGTGCCAGCAGCCCGTCGGCGGGGGACGAGCAGTACTTC
>TRBJ2-2|.|.|TRBV2
CASFRDGGNTGELFF
TGTGCCAGCTTCCGGGACGGGGGGAACACCGGGGAGCTGTTTTTT
>TRBJ2-1|once|.|TRBV7-3
CASSSTGTVTNEQFF
TGTGCCAGCAGCTCGACCGGGACTGTTACCAATGAGCAGTTCTTC
>TRBJ1-4|.|TRBD1|TRBV4-2
CASSQDQPGQGATNEKLFF
TGTGCCAGCAGCCAAGATCAACCGGGACAGGGGGCAACTAATGAAAAACTGTTTTTT
>TRBJ1-6|.|TRBD1|TRBV19
CASSRRQGADSPLHF
TGTGCCAGTAGTAGGCGACAGGGGGCCGACTCACCCCTCCACTTT
>TRBJ2-5|.|TRBD1|TRBV9
CASSGPGQQETQYF
TGTGCCAGCAGCGGTCCGGGACAGCAAGAGACCCAGTACTTC
>TRBJ2-7|once|.|TRBV27
CASSFGQGGRDYEQYF
TGTGCCAGCAGTTTCGGACAAGGGGGGAGGGATTACGAGCAGTACTTC
>TRBJ1-3|.|.|TRBV18
CASSPQDRHSGNTIYF
TGTGCCAGCTCACCACAGGACAGACACTCTGGAAACACCATATATTTT
>TRBJ1-2|.|.|TRBV4-2
CASSQDTQDGYTF
TGTGCCAGCAGCCAAGATACCCAGGATGGCTACACCTTC
>TRBJ2-3|.|TRBD2|TRBV6-1
CASSGLAGGDTQYF
TGTGCCAGCAGTGGTCTAGCGGGAGGGGATACGCAGTATTTT
>TRBJ2-7|.|.|TRBV15
CATSPHQANWEQYF
TGTGCCACCAGCCCCCACCAGGCGAACTGGGAGCAGTACTTC
>TRBJ2-2|once|TRBD2|TRBV29-1
CSVVSGGTNTGELFF
TGCAGCGTTGTATCGGGAGGGACGAACACCGGGGAGCTGTTTTTT
>TRBJ2-7|.|.|TRBV30
CAWSVHSGLAVYVQYF
TGTGCCTGGAGTGTACACTCGGGTCTAGCAGTCTACGTGCAGTACTTC
>TRBJ2-1|.|.|TRBV30
CAWSVLFEQFF
TGTGCCTGGAGTGTATTATTTGAGCAGTTCTTC
>TRBJ2-7|.|TRBD2|TRBV29-1
CSVGAGTSGSRSYEQYF
TGCAGCGTGGGGGCCGGGACTAGCGGGAGTCGCTCCTACGAGCAGTACTTC
>TRBJ2-7|once|.|TRBV7-9
CASSPGLLSEQYF
TGTGCCAGCAGCCCAGGGCTCCTTAGCGAGCAGTACTTC
>TRBJ1-1|few|.|TRBV7-8
CASSSNPMTNTEAFF
TGTGCCAGCAGCTCGAATCCCATGACAAACACTGAAGCTTTCTTT
>TRBJ1-5|.|.|TRBV4-1
CASSQDGPAWNQPQHF
TGCGCCAGCAGCCAAGATGGCCCCGCTTGGAATCAGCCCCAGCATTTT